This is a list of T cell receptor beta chains from one sample in a study of OX40 agonist ivuxolimab in advanced cancers. The table came from immunoSEQ multiplex PCR; TCRdb's copy has only in-frame clones and leaves some out. In the table there are more than 25,000 clones, around 79% of which are singletons. The material sequenced was CD4+ or CD8+ T cells sorted from blood, taken in a trial of the OX40 agonist ivuxolimab. These receptors were taken from an adult with an advanced solid tumor such as melanoma, head and neck, liver or kidney cancer. CDR3s include the opening cysteine and the closing phenylalanine or tryptophan. Fields, in order: D gene, V gene, clone size, J gene, CDR3 length, CDR3 protein, CDR3 DNA. D genes are given only for firm matches. Size is omitted from some rows. Given values are once, few, many or a class for expanded clones.

D gene: TRBD2
V gene: TRBV7-8
clone size: -
J gene: TRBJ2-5
CDR3 length: 16
CDR3 protein: CASSSIGTTVRETQYF
CDR3 DNA: TGTGCCAGCAGCTCTATTGGGACTACCGTTAGGGAGACCCAGTACTTC

D gene: TRBD1
V gene: TRBV5-1
clone size: -
J gene: TRBJ2-7
CDR3 length: 15
CDR3 protein: CASSLVGTGAYEQYF
CDR3 DNA: TGCGCCAGCAGCTTGGTAGGGACAGGAGCCTACGAGCAGTACTTC

D gene: TRBD2
V gene: TRBV11-2
clone size: -
J gene: TRBJ2-7
CDR3 length: 17
CDR3 protein: CASSPGLAGGAAYEQYF
CDR3 DNA: TGTGCCAGCAGCCCGGGACTAGCGGGGGGGGCGGCCTACGAGCAGTACTTC

D gene: -
V gene: TRBV6-6
clone size: -
J gene: TRBJ2-1
CDR3 length: 14
CDR3 protein: CASSYSLRLNEQFF
CDR3 DNA: TGTGCCAGCAGTTACTCGTTACGCCTCAATGAGCAGTTCTTC

D gene: -
V gene: TRBV9
clone size: -
J gene: TRBJ2-3
CDR3 length: 14
CDR3 protein: CASSVEVFTDTQYF
CDR3 DNA: TGTGCCAGCAGCGTAGAGGTCTTCACAGATACGCAGTATTTT

D gene: -
V gene: TRBV5-6
clone size: -
J gene: TRBJ1-3
CDR3 length: 17
CDR3 protein: CASSLEFSRYSGNTIYF
CDR3 DNA: TGTGCCAGCAGCTTGGAATTTAGTCGGTACTCTGGAAACACCATATATTTT

D gene: -
V gene: TRBV30
clone size: -
J gene: TRBJ2-7
CDR3 length: 13
CDR3 protein: CAIRGLQHYEQYF
CDR3 DNA: TGTGCTATAAGGGGACTTCAACACTACGAGCAGTACTTC

D gene: TRBD1
V gene: TRBV15
clone size: -
J gene: TRBJ2-1
CDR3 length: 14
CDR3 protein: CATSTGTAYNEQFF
CDR3 DNA: TGTGCCACCAGCACCGGGACAGCTTACAATGAGCAGTTCTTC

D gene: -
V gene: TRBV5-1
clone size: -
J gene: TRBJ2-7
CDR3 length: 12
CDR3 protein: CASSLVGYEQYF
CDR3 DNA: TGCGCCAGCAGCTTGGTGGGCTACGAGCAGTACTTC

D gene: TRBD2
V gene: TRBV4-1
clone size: -
J gene: TRBJ2-2
CDR3 length: 16
CDR3 protein: CASSRTSGGDTGELFF
CDR3 DNA: TGCGCCAGCAGCCGGACTAGCGGGGGAGATACCGGGGAGCTGTTTTTT

D gene: TRBD1
V gene: TRBV2
clone size: -
J gene: TRBJ1-1
CDR3 length: 15
CDR3 protein: CASSEWTGQNTEAFF
CDR3 DNA: TGTGCCAGCAGTGAATGGACAGGCCAGAACACTGAAGCTTTCTTT

D gene: TRBD2
V gene: TRBV9
clone size: -
J gene: TRBJ2-5
CDR3 length: 15
CDR3 protein: CASSLGGVLQETQYF
CDR3 DNA: TGTGCCAGCAGCCTTGGGGGGGTTCTACAAGAGACCCAGTACTTC

D gene: TRBD2
V gene: TRBV28
clone size: -
J gene: TRBJ2-5
CDR3 length: 18
CDR3 protein: CASSLFRRGAGLEETQYF
CDR3 DNA: TGTGCCAGCAGTTTATTCAGACGCGGAGCGGGATTAGAAGAGACCCAGTACTTC

D gene: TRBD1
V gene: TRBV27
clone size: few
J gene: TRBJ2-7
CDR3 length: 14
CDR3 protein: CASSLRQGADEQYF
CDR3 DNA: TGTGCCAGCAGTTTACGACAGGGGGCCGACGAGCAGTACTTC

D gene: -
V gene: TRBV5-6
clone size: -
J gene: TRBJ2-5
CDR3 length: 15
CDR3 protein: CASSLAFTGIETQYF
CDR3 DNA: TGTGCCAGCAGCTTGGCTTTTACAGGGATAGAGACCCAGTACTTC

D gene: TRBD2
V gene: TRBV15
clone size: -
J gene: TRBJ2-2
CDR3 length: 18
CDR3 protein: CATRPTSGLIANTGELFF
CDR3 DNA: TGTGCCACCAGACCGACTAGCGGCCTGATAGCGAACACCGGGGAGCTGTTTTTT

D gene: -
V gene: TRBV2
clone size: -
J gene: TRBJ2-3
CDR3 length: 13
CDR3 protein: CASRAGLTDTQYF
CDR3 DNA: TGTGCCAGCAGAGCGGGCCTCACAGATACGCAGTATTTT

D gene: TRBD1
V gene: TRBV13
clone size: -
J gene: TRBJ1-3
CDR3 length: 15
CDR3 protein: CASSARDSSGNTIYF
CDR3 DNA: TGTGCCAGCAGCGCCCGGGACAGTTCTGGAAACACCATATATTTT

D gene: -
V gene: TRBV7-6
clone size: few
J gene: TRBJ2-7
CDR3 length: 13
CDR3 protein: CASSLALFDEQYF
CDR3 DNA: TGTGCCAGCAGCTTAGCGTTGTTCGACGAGCAGTACTTC

D gene: TRBD1
V gene: TRBV5-1
clone size: -
J gene: TRBJ1-1
CDR3 length: 15
CDR3 protein: CASRDDGQGGTEAFF
CDR3 DNA: TGCGCCAGCAGAGATGACGGACAGGGTGGGACTGAAGCTTTCTTT

D gene: -
V gene: TRBV19
clone size: -
J gene: TRBJ2-1
CDR3 length: 12
CDR3 protein: CASSIGVNEQFF
CDR3 DNA: TGTGCCAGTAGTATAGGAGTTAATGAGCAGTTCTTC

D gene: -
V gene: TRBV2
clone size: -
J gene: TRBJ1-1
CDR3 length: 13
CDR3 protein: CASRGGQYTEAFF
CDR3 DNA: TGTGCCAGCAGGGGAGGACAGTACACTGAAGCTTTCTTT

D gene: TRBD2
V gene: TRBV9
clone size: -
J gene: TRBJ2-1
CDR3 length: 17
CDR3 protein: CASSGPPGTSGIGEQFF
CDR3 DNA: TGTGCCAGCAGCGGGCCCCCCGGGACTAGCGGGATCGGAGAGCAGTTCTTC

D gene: -
V gene: TRBV7-2
clone size: -
J gene: TRBJ2-4
CDR3 length: 15
CDR3 protein: CASRATPAAKNIQYF
CDR3 DNA: TGTGCCAGCAGGGCTACCCCGGCGGCCAAAAACATTCAGTACTTC

D gene: -
V gene: TRBV30
clone size: -
J gene: TRBJ2-7
CDR3 length: 13
CDR3 protein: CAWSDGVGDEQYF
CDR3 DNA: TGTGCCTGGAGTGACGGGGTTGGGGACGAGCAGTACTTC

D gene: -
V gene: TRBV19
clone size: once
J gene: TRBJ1-2
CDR3 length: 15
CDR3 protein: CASSIRPDPVYGYTF
CDR3 DNA: TGTGCCAGTAGTATTAGGCCGGACCCCGTCTATGGCTACACCTTC

D gene: -
V gene: TRBV6-1
clone size: few
J gene: TRBJ2-7
CDR3 length: 15
CDR3 protein: CASSDEGFGTYEQYF
CDR3 DNA: TGTGCCAGCAGTGACGAGGGTTTCGGAACCTACGAGCAGTACTTC

D gene: TRBD1
V gene: TRBV10-3
clone size: -
J gene: TRBJ1-2
CDR3 length: 17
CDR3 protein: CAISESTLGTGTYGYTF
CDR3 DNA: TGTGCCATCAGTGAGTCTACTCTTGGGACAGGGACCTATGGCTACACCTTC

D gene: TRBD2
V gene: TRBV5-1
clone size: -
J gene: TRBJ2-3
CDR3 length: 14
CDR3 protein: CASTTSGFADTQYF
CDR3 DNA: TGCGCCAGCACGACTAGCGGATTCGCAGATACGCAGTATTTT

D gene: TRBD2
V gene: TRBV9
clone size: -
J gene: TRBJ2-1
CDR3 length: 17
CDR3 protein: CASSVPPSGRAVDEQFF
CDR3 DNA: TGTGCCAGCAGCGTACCCCCCAGCGGGAGGGCAGTGGATGAGCAGTTCTTC

D gene: -
V gene: TRBV5-6
clone size: -
J gene: TRBJ2-7
CDR3 length: 13
CDR3 protein: CASSFSGTYEQYF
CDR3 DNA: TGTGCCAGCAGCTTCAGCGGAACCTACGAGCAGTACTTC

D gene: TRBD1
V gene: TRBV9
clone size: once
J gene: TRBJ2-1
CDR3 length: 16
CDR3 protein: CASSPGTGISYNEQFF
CDR3 DNA: TGTGCCAGCAGCCCCGGGACAGGGATTTCCTACAATGAGCAGTTCTTC

D gene: -
V gene: TRBV7-6
clone size: -
J gene: TRBJ1-6
CDR3 length: 15
CDR3 protein: CASSFFSHRNSPLHF
CDR3 DNA: TGTGCCAGCAGCTTCTTTTCACACCGGAATTCACCCCTCCACTTT

D gene: -
V gene: TRBV2
clone size: -
J gene: TRBJ2-7
CDR3 length: 13
CDR3 protein: CASSEGVLDEQYF
CDR3 DNA: TGTGCCAGCAGTGAGGGGGTTCTCGACGAGCAGTACTTC